Following are 31 T cell receptor beta chains from one sample sequenced in a study of shared clonotypes between healthy human individuals. Clones were sequenced by immunoSEQ multiplex PCR, and TCRdb holds only the in-frame ones, with some missing. The top ten clones hold around 12% of a sample with about 490,000 clones, around 79% of them seen once. Source material: PBMCs. These receptors came from a woman aged 40-49 years in good health. Some clones in this sample may be carry-over from other donors' samples.

This clone was seen more than once but under ten times. Other DNA sequences of this sample code for an identical CDR3. The chain joins TRBV2 to TRBJ2-7, with 10 bases identical to TRBD1. The length of the CDR3 is 15 residues. Germline CDR1 is SNHLY and CDR2 is FYNNEI. The V gene end was trimmed by 3 bases and the J gene end by 5 bases; junction bases not matched to a gene: 7. The CDR3 DNA follows: TGTGCCAGCAGTGAGTTAGACAGGGGGCGAGACGAGCAGTACTTC. Its protein product is CASSELDRGRDEQYF.

This clone showed up just once. The V call is TRBV28, the J call TRBJ2-1; TRBD1 agrees at 7 bases. Unmatched junction bases numbered 9, after V lost 6 bases and J lost 4 bases. Per germline, CDR1 MDHEN and CDR2 SYDVKM. The CDR3 loop spans 15 amino acids. The CDR3: CASSSTGARYNEQFF. In DNA, the CDR3 is TGTGCCAGCAGCTCTACAGGGGCGAGGTACAATGAGCAGTTCTTC.

This chain links TRBV5-1 with TRBJ2-7; D unresolved. CDR1 is SGHRS and CDR2 is YFSETQ in the germline V gene. Trimming shortened V by 5 bases and J by 1 base, and 22 bases separated the two germline ends. The CDR3 has 17 residues. CDR3 loop: CASRLTSSLSRSYEQYF. CDR3 bases: TGCGCCAGCAGATTAACCTCCTCCCTGTCTCGATCCTACGAGCAGTACTTC.

The gene calls are TRBV2 and TRBJ2-7, with TRBD1 as a possible D gene (7 bases). Germline V gene lookup returns CDR1 SNHLY and CDR2 FYNNEI. The CDR3 loop spans 15 amino acids. Trimming pared 6 bases from V and 9 bases from J, leaving 24 bases between. The CDR3 region is CASSGQVVTRAGQYF. The CDR3 DNA follows: TGTGCCAGCAGCGGACAGGTTGTCACCCGAGCGGGGCAGTACTTC.

This sequence joins TRBV4-1 and TRBJ2-3, with D tentatively TRBD2 (6 bases). V was shortened by 1 base and J by 2 bases, with 16 bases between the two germline ends. Germline assignment: CDR1 MGHRA and CDR2 YSYEKL. The CDR3 is 17 residues long. The CDR3 DNA is TGCGCCAGCAGCCAAGGGAGGGCGGGGATACCCACAGATACGCAGTATTTT. Its translation is CASSQGRAGIPTDTQYF.

V and J are TRBV10-3 and TRBJ2-1; 9 nucleotides agree with TRBD2. The junction had 8 bases not matched to a gene; V was cut back by 0 bases and J by 5 bases. Germline V CDR1 and CDR2: ENHRY, SYGVKD. The CDR3 length is 17 residues. The CDR3 loop reads CAISESVMLAGHNEQFF. The CDR3 region has the DNA TGTGCCATCAGTGAGTCGGTGATGCTAGCGGGACACAATGAGCAGTTCTTC.

The rearrangement links TRBV29-1 to TRBJ2-2, with 9 bases lining up with TRBD1. The J segment lost 1 base and the V segment lost 7 bases, leaving 7 bases of the junction unmatched. Germline CDR1 reads SQVTM; CDR2 reads ANQGSEA. CDR3 size: 15 residues. DNA for the CDR3: TGCAGCGCCGGGACAGGGTGCCTGAACACCGGGGAGCTGTTTTTT. Translated: CSAGTGCLNTGELFF.

The chain joins TRBV29-1 to TRBJ2-3, with 7 bases lining up with TRBD2. With 0 bases clipped from V and 6 bases from J, the junction kept 3 bases outside the gene matches. The germline V gene encodes CDR1 SQVTM and CDR2 ANQGSEA. CDR3 length: 13 amino acids. CDR3 loop: CSVEETGGDTQYF. The DNA of the CDR3 is TGCAGCGTTGAAGAGACCGGGGGGGATACGCAGTATTTT.

This clone was observed once. The V and J genes are TRBV6-5 and TRBJ2-2; D gene unclear. Trimming removed 2 bases at V and 1 base at J, with 8 bases between. CDR3 length: 15 residues. CDR1 is MNHEY and CDR2 is SVGAGI in the germline V gene. The CDR3, as DNA: TGTGCCAGCAGTTACGGATTAGGGAACACCGGGGAGCTGTTTTTT. Amino acids: CASSYGLGNTGELFF.

J is TRBJ1-2 and V is TRBV4-3; no firm D call. V lost 0 bases and J 2 bases, leaving 10 bases between the germline ends. This CDR3 is 15 amino acids long. Germline V CDR1 and CDR2: LGHNA, YSLEER. CDR3 nucleotide sequence: TGCGCCAGCAGCCAAGATTGGAACGGCAACTATGGCTACACCTTC. This translates into CASSQDWNGNYGYTF.

For this clone: One end of the junction varies from germline; a read error may be responsible. V usage is TRBV6-5 and J usage is TRBJ2-3; 8 bases match TRBD2. From germline, CDR1 is MNHEY and CDR2 SVGAGI. This CDR3 contains 16 residues. The DNA for the CDR3 is TGTGCCAGCAGTTACGGGAGTAGCGGGGCCACAGATGCGCAGTATTTT. Its protein product is CASSYGSSGATDAQYF.

V and J are TRBV5-1 and TRBJ2-3; 11 bases are a match to TRBD2. J was trimmed by 0 bases and V by 5 bases; bases with no gene match: 8. Germline lookup yields CDR1 SGHRS and CDR2 YFSETQ. The CDR3 extends over 17 amino acids. The CDR3 region has the DNA TGCGCCAGCAGTTCTACGACTAGCGGGGATAGCACAGATACGCAGTATTTT. Protein product: CASSSTTSGDSTDTQYF.

This clone was seen more than once but under ten times. The chain links TRBV11-3 to TRBJ2-3, with TRBD2 matching 8 bases. Trimming took 3 bases from V and 11 from J; bases not matched to a gene: 7. The length of the CDR3 is 13 residues. Germline V gene data show CDR1 as SGHNT and CDR2 as YENEEA. The CDR3 loop is CASSFGSGGQQYF. The CDR3 nucleotides are TGTGCCAGCAGCTTCGGCAGCGGGGGACAGCAGTATTTT.

The rearrangement uses TRBV2 and TRBJ2-3; 9 bases are shared with TRBD1. The germline gives CDR1 SNHLY, CDR2 FYNNEI. The CDR3 is made up of 14 amino acids. V dropped 10 bases and J dropped 1; count of bases not matched to a gene: 6. The CDR3 DNA reads TGTGCCATTCACAGGGGGCCGCGCACAGATACGCAGTATTTT. The encoded protein is CAIHRGPRTDTQYF.

This clone was picked up one time. J is TRBJ1-2 and V is TRBV6-5; D gene ambiguous. The germline V gene encodes CDR1 MNHEY and CDR2 SVGAGI. The CDR3 runs 12 residues. Trimming took 7 bases from V and 4 from J, leaving 10 bases between them. The CDR3 reads CASKGQTYGYTF. The CDR3, as DNA: TGTGCCAGCAAAGGGCAGACCTATGGCTACACCTTC.

This clone is a singleton in its sample. With only one base between it and a far larger clone, this is likely a read error. The V and J genes are TRBV30 and TRBJ2-2, with D perhaps given as TRBD1 or TRBD2 (6 bases each). CDR3 length: 15 amino acids. In germline, CDR1 is GTSNPN, CDR2 SVGIG (reference sequence). V was trimmed by 3 bases and J by 7 bases, leaving 18 bases between them. CDR3 loop: CAWRSAGEDIGELFF. As DNA, the CDR3 is TGTGCCTGGAGGAGTGCAGGGGAGGATATCGGGGAGCTGTTTTTT.

V gene TRBV5-1 combines with J gene TRBJ2-2; maybe TRBD2 (5 bases). The CDR3 has 14 residues. Germline V gene data show CDR1 as SGHRS and CDR2 as YFSETQ. Trimming left V 4 bases short and J 3 bases short, with 10 bases between. The chain's CDR3 is CASSPGEHTGELFF. The CDR3 DNA follows: TGCGCCAGCAGCCCCGGGGAGCACACCGGGGAGCTGTTTTTT.

A word on this clone: A much more abundant neighbour one base away suggests this may be a read error. This chain joins TRBV19 and TRBJ1-1; possibly TRBD1 for D (6 bases). CDR1 is LNHDA and CDR2 is SQIVND in the germline V gene (reference sequence). V lost 8 bases and J lost 0, with 10 bases in between. The CDR3 has 13 residues. CDR3 residues: CASQGQLNTEAFF. CDR3 sequence (DNA): TGTGCCAGTCAGGGGCAGCTGAACACTGAAGCTTTCTTT. Full variable domain (missing parts from reference TRBV19 and TRBJ1-1): DGGITQSPKYLFRKEGQNVTLSCEQNLNHDAMYWYRQDPGQGLRLIYYSQIVNDFQKGDIAEGYSVSREKKESFPLTVTSAQKNPTAFYLCASQGQLNTEAFFGQGTRLTVV.

V usage is TRBV7-2 and J usage is TRBJ2-5; no reliable D call. CDR1 and CDR2 (germline): SGHTA, FQGNSA. The CDR3 has 13 amino acids. Trimming removed 1 base from V and 3 bases from J, with 6 bases in between. The CDR3 DNA sequence: TGTGCCAGCAGCTTAGGGACCGAAGAGACCCAGTACTTC. It yields the protein CASSLGTEETQYF.

V gene TRBV27 combines with J gene TRBJ2-1; possible D gene TRBD2, 6 bases. The V gene lost 0 bases and the J gene lost 5 bases, with 17 bases spanning the gap. The CDR3 runs 17 residues. Germline-derived CDR1 and CDR2 are MNHEY and SMNVEV (reference sequence). As DNA, the CDR3 is TGTGCCAGCAGTTTATCCCTTTACGGGAGCGACGACAATGAGCAGTTCTTC. This gives the protein CASSLSLYGSDDNEQFF.

This chain joins TRBV7-3 and TRBJ2-7; TRBD2 might be the D (6 bases). The V and J ends lost 1 base and 8 bases respectively, with 15 bases between them. The CDR3 totals 14 residues. Germline loops: CDR1 SGHTA, CDR2 FQGTGA. CDR3 in amino acids: CASSLNRASEQQYF. CDR3 bases: TGTGCCAGCAGCTTAAATAGGGCTAGCGAGCAGCAGTACTTC.

The chain joins TRBV5-1 to TRBJ2-3, with D hard to call. In germline, CDR1 is SGHRS, CDR2 YFSETQ. Trimming took 2 bases from V and 0 from J, leaving 7 bases between them. The CDR3 contains 14 residues. As DNA, the CDR3 is TGCGCCAGCAGCTTTTCACAAAGCACAGATACGCAGTATTTT. Protein: CASSFSQSTDTQYF.

The chain uses TRBV6-5 and TRBJ2-5; D is uncertain. Per germline, CDR1 MNHEY and CDR2 SVGAGI. The V and J ends lost 10 bases and 3 bases respectively, with 15 bases between them. The CDR3 is 13 amino acids. Here the CDR3 DNA reads TGTGCCACCTTAAACTTGAGAGAAGAGACCCAGTACTTC. Amino acid sequence: CATLNLREETQYF.

The rearrangement joins TRBV4-2 to TRBJ2-3; the D is unclear. The V end was cut by 0 bases, the J end by 3 bases, with 10 bases between. Germline V gene data show CDR1 as LGHNA and CDR2 as YNFKEQ. CDR3 length: 15 amino acids. The CDR3 sequence is CASSQDPSRTDTQYF. As DNA, the CDR3 is TGTGCCAGCAGCCAAGATCCTTCCCGGACAGATACGCAGTATTTT.

This clone was detected a few times. The chain recombines TRBV4-1 with TRBJ2-5; D gene uncertain. From germline, CDR1 is MGHRA and CDR2 YSYEKL. The CDR3 sequence is 12 residues long. Trimming took 3 bases from V and 9 from J, leaving 11 bases between them. The CDR3 DNA is TGCGCCAGCAGCCATCCCTATGGGGCCCAGTACTTC. Translation: CASSHPYGAQYF.

Written as DNA, the CDR3 is TGCGCCAGCAGCCAGCACGGCCAGGGGGCGCTTGGCTACACCTTC. Its translation: CASSQHGQGALGYTF. The rearrangement uses TRBV4-3 and TRBJ1-2, with 8 bases that match TRBD1. Germline loops: CDR1 LGHNA, CDR2 YSLEER. With V trimmed by 3 bases and J by 7 bases, 10 bases remained unmatched. The CDR3 contains 15 residues.

The V gene is TRBV29-1, the J gene TRBJ1-2, with a tentative D call TRBD1 (5 bases). The CDR3 length is 13 residues. CDR1 and CDR2 from the germline V gene are SQVTM and ANQGSEA. V was shortened by 5 bases and J by 4 bases, with 14 bases between the two germline ends. CDR3 sequence (DNA): TGCAGCGTTATGACGTCAGGGATCTATGGCTACACCTTC. This codes for CSVMTSGIYGYTF.

V and J are TRBV30 and TRBJ2-7; a possible D gene is TRBD2 (6 bases). V lost 4 bases to trimming and J lost 0 bases, with 22 bases between them. The germline V gene encodes CDR1 GTSNPN and CDR2 SVGIG (reference sequence). This CDR3 is built from 17 residues. CDR3 protein: CAWKKGRLGLNSYEQYF. In DNA, the CDR3 is TGTGCCTGGAAGAAGGGAAGACTAGGACTCAACTCCTACGAGCAGTACTTC.

This rearrangement joins TRBV28 to TRBJ2-4, with 8 bases aligning to TRBD1. The CDR3 has 14 residues. CDR1 is MDHEN and CDR2 is SYDVKM in the germline V gene. With 4 bases clipped from V and 5 bases from J, the junction kept 4 bases outside the gene matches. CDR3 in DNA: TGTGCCAGCAGTTATCAGGGGGCCCAAAACATTCAGTACTTC. This sequence encodes CASSYQGAQNIQYF.

The gene calls are TRBV7-9 and TRBJ1-5, with no clear D. The germline V gene has CDR1 SEHNR and CDR2 FQNEAQ (reference sequence). This CDR3 spans 15 amino acids. Trimming removed 1 base from V and 1 base from J, with 8 bases in between. The CDR3 DNA sequence: TGTGCCAGCAGCTTAGATGGTCGAAGCAATCAGCCCCAGCATTTT. This translates into CASSLDGRSNQPQHF.

This clone was observed once. A much larger clone differs by one base, so this may be a read error. The chain employs TRBV5-1 and TRBJ1-2; D is perhaps TRBD1 (6 bases). The CDR3 has 13 residues. The V and J ends lost 2 bases and 4 bases respectively, with 9 bases between them. Germline values: CDR1 SGHRS, CDR2 YFSETQ. Written as DNA, the CDR3 is TGCGCCAGCAGCTTAACAGGGACCTATGGCTACACCTTC. Amino acid sequence: CASSLTGTYGYTF.